Shown below are 21 T cell receptor beta chains from a single sample sequenced in a study of T cells after yellow fever vaccination (dated by TCRdb to the late 2010s). Taken with the paper, the label for treatment or condition translates to: live attenuated yellow fever vaccine strain. Preparation of the library involved 5' RACE. TCRdb records Illumina HiSeq 2500 as the sequencer. TCRdb reanalyzed the raw reads on its own, using fastp at Q25 for trimming and MiXCR for clone calling, and kept in-frame beta chains. Each entry merges the rows of one CDR3 protein and shows their most common DNA and genes. In this sample the table shows about 350,000 distinct CDR3 sequences, roughly 8.4% of which occur a single time. The ten largest clonotypes hold approximately 18% of the sample. The starting material was PBMCs, obtained about 41 days after the first yellow fever vaccination. All receptors come from a man between 18 and 35 years old who received the YFV17D yellow fever vaccine.

V is TRBV5-1 and J is TRBJ1-4, with unresolved D. Germline CDR1 SGHRS, CDR2 YFSETQ. The V gene lost 0 bases and the J gene lost 4 bases, with 7 bases spanning the gap. The CDR3 runs 14 residues. CDR3 DNA: TGCGCCAGCAGCTTGGAGACCGTTAATGAAAAACTGTTTTTT. Encoded protein: CASSLETVNEKLFF.

The chain is built from TRBV21-1 and TRBJ2-2; TRBD1 is the table's D call and was not checked against the DNA. TRBV21-1 is noted as a pseudogene. This CDR3 has 16 amino acids. This chain's CDR3 is CASSTDRGVDPGELFF. The CDR3 DNA is TGTGCCAGCAGCACAGACAGGGGTGTGGATCCCGGGGAGCTGTTTTTT.

This clonotype was recorded at least ten times. This chain uses TRBV29-1 with TRBJ2-1; D unclear. The germline CDR1 and CDR2 sequences are SQVTM and ANQGSEA. V was trimmed by 3 bases and J by 7 bases, leaving 13 bases between them. This CDR3 is 13 amino acids long. CDR3 sequence: CSVEEQVQNEQFF. As DNA, the CDR3 is TGCAGCGTTGAGGAGCAGGTACAGAATGAGCAGTTCTTC.

At least ten counts were recorded for this clonotype. This chain links TRBV7-9 with TRBJ2-3; TRBD2 matches at 10 bases. Germline V gene data show CDR1 as SEHNR and CDR2 as FQNEAQ (reference sequence). V shed 1 base, J shed 1 base, and the junction held 5 bases outside the gene matches. The CDR3 sequence is 17 residues long. CDR3: CASSLVGTSGGTDTQYF. The CDR3 DNA follows: TGTGCCAGCAGCTTAGTCGGAACTAGCGGGGGCACAGATACGCAGTATTTT.

The V gene is TRBV7-2, the J gene TRBJ1-2, with TRBD1 matching over 7 bases. Trimming removed 5 bases from V and 8 bases from J; junction bases left unmatched: 5. Germline CDR1 reads SGHTA; CDR2 reads FQGNSA. This CDR3 is built from 12 residues. CDR3 protein: CASSETGSGYTF. CDR3 sequence (DNA): TGTGCCAGCAGCGAGACAGGGAGCGGCTACACCTTC.

The chain employs TRBV5-1 and TRBJ1-2; TRBD1 is a possible D gene (6 bases). The V end lost 2 bases, the J end lost 3 bases, and 14 bases lay between the germline ends. This CDR3 region has 15 residues. Germline V gives CDR1 SGHRS, CDR2 YFSETQ. CDR3 amino acids: CASSFSGAADYGYTF. CDR3 bases: TGCGCCAGCAGCTTCTCAGGGGCAGCGGACTATGGCTACACCTTC.

This clonotype came up many times. The V call is TRBV6-5, the J call TRBJ1-4; D is uncertain. Germline V gene lookup returns CDR1 MNHEY and CDR2 SVGAGI. Trimming cost V 0 bases and J 7 bases, with 9 bases left between them. This CDR3 region has 14 residues. The CDR3 is CASSYSQTREKLFF. In nucleotides, the CDR3 is TGTGCCAGCAGTTACTCACAGACGCGTGAAAAACTGTTTTTT.

This chain connects TRBV20-1 to TRBJ2-1; D is possibly TRBD1 (6 bases). The CDR3 spans 14 residues. The ends were cut back, 7 bases at V and 0 bases at J, with 13 bases in the middle. CDR1 is DFQATT, CDR2 SNEGSKA, per germline (reference sequence). This chain's CDR3 is CSVTGFPSYNEQFF. The DNA for the CDR3 is TGCAGTGTCACAGGGTTTCCCTCCTACAATGAGCAGTTCTTC.

In this sample, this clonotype turned up a few times. This chain uses TRBV20-1 with TRBJ2-7; the match to TRBD1 covers 10 bases. Germline values: CDR1 DFQATT, CDR2 SNEGSKA (reference sequence). V lost 6 bases to trimming and J lost 3 bases; unmatched junction nucleotides: 8. The CDR3 sequence is 14 residues long. The CDR3 region is CSATGGAPHYEQYF. CDR3 DNA: TGCAGTGCGACAGGGGGCGCCCCCCACTACGAGCAGTACTTC.

There are a few counts of this clonotype. This chain uses TRBV6-4 with TRBJ2-3, with 8 bases matching TRBD2. The J segment lost 9 bases and the V segment lost 0 bases, leaving 2 bases of the junction unmatched. Germline V gene sequence: CDR1 MRHNA, CDR2 SNTAGT. The CDR3 is 13 residues long. This CDR3 reads CASSDSGGVTQYF. Written as DNA, the CDR3 is TGTGCCAGCAGTGACTCCGGGGGGGTAACGCAGTATTTT.

This clonotype appeared many times. V and J are TRBV6-2 or TRBV6-3 and TRBJ2-5, with a weak D call TRBD2 (5 bases). The length of the CDR3 is 12 residues. The V end lost 5 bases, the J end lost 3 bases, and 7 bases lay between the germline ends. In germline, CDR1 is MNHEY, CDR2 SVGEGT. The CDR3 DNA sequence: TGTGCCAGCAGTGCGGGTGAAGAGACCCAGTACTTC. It yields the protein CASSAGEETQYF.

The chain is built from TRBV6-5 and TRBJ2-4; D call uncertain. This CDR3 is 14 amino acids long. Germline loops: CDR1 MNHEY, CDR2 SVGAGI. V was clipped by 0 bases and J by 7 bases, with 10 bases between them. CDR3 in amino acids: CASSYSKGVNIQYF. DNA for the CDR3: TGTGCCAGCAGTTACTCGAAGGGTGTCAACATTCAGTACTTC.

This rearrangement joins TRBV6-2 or TRBV6-3 to TRBJ2-1; a weak D match, TRBD1 (6 bases). This CDR3 is 15 amino acids long. Trimming left V 0 bases short and J 10 bases short, with 16 bases between. Per germline, CDR1 MNHEY and CDR2 SVGEGT. The CDR3 protein is CASSYSLTTGTEQFF. CDR3 DNA sequence: TGTGCCAGCAGTTACTCGTTAACCACCGGGACAGAGCAGTTCTTC.

This clonotype has a handful of counts. The rearrangement uses TRBV5-6 and TRBJ1-6; D might be TRBD1 (5 bases). This CDR3 comprises 15 residues. The V gene lost 4 bases and the J gene lost 4 bases, with 12 bases spanning the gap. Germline-derived CDR1 and CDR2 are SGHDT and YYEEEE. DNA of the CDR3: TGTGCCAGCAGCCCCGAGACAGCGTATAATTCACCCCTCCACTTT. Its protein product is CASSPETAYNSPLHF.

The table lists this clonotype with a few counts. CDR3 in DNA: TGTGCCAGCAGTTACTCAGGACAGCGCCCGGAGACCCAGTACTTC. The encoded protein is CASSYSGQRPETQYF. V and J are TRBV6-5 and TRBJ2-5; maybe TRBD1 (6 bases). Germline V gene data show CDR1 as MNHEY and CDR2 as SVGAGI. The V end was cut by 0 bases, the J end by 5 bases, with 13 bases between. CDR3 length equals 15 residues.

This clonotype appeared a few times. The rearrangement links TRBV10-3 to TRBJ2-5; weak D call: TRBD2 (5 bases). Per germline, CDR1 ENHRY and CDR2 SYGVKD. With 2 bases removed from V and 4 bases from J, the gap between germline ends came to 8 bases. The CDR3 has 13 residues. DNA for the CDR3: TGTGCCATCAGTGAGGCCGGGGTAGAGACCCAGTACTTC. As protein: CAISEAGVETQYF.

This clonotype was observed many times. The chain joins TRBV6-5 to TRBJ2-3; D remains ambiguous. CDR3 size: 14 residues. Germline V gene sequence: CDR1 MNHEY, CDR2 SVGAGI. V lost 6 bases, J lost 6 bases, and 16 bases lay in between. The CDR3 DNA reads TGTGCCAGCAGCTCGGTCATCCCCGGGGATACGCAGTATTTT. This sequence encodes CASSSVIPGDTQYF.

The V and J genes are TRBV12-3 or TRBV12-4 and TRBJ2-1; 11 positions agree with TRBD2. V trimming: 3 bases; J trimming: 8 bases; junction bases outside the gene matches: 6. This CDR3 is 15 amino acids long. The CDR3 loop is CASSFTSGGFDEQFF. The CDR3 DNA is TGTGCCAGCAGTTTCACTAGCGGGGGTTTCGATGAGCAGTTCTTC.

The chain links TRBV7-9 to TRBJ1-5; no firm D call. Germline V gene lookup returns CDR1 SEHNR and CDR2 FQNEAQ (reference sequence). This CDR3 is built from 14 residues. The V end was cut by 7 bases, the J end by 0 bases, with 10 bases between. The DNA of the CDR3 is TGTGCCAGCACCAACGGAGATAGCAATCAGCCCCAGCATTTT. Protein product: CASTNGDSNQPQHF.

The rearrangement uses TRBV20-1 and TRBJ1-1, with a weak D call TRBD1 (5 bases). V was shortened by 5 bases and J by 1 base, with 14 bases between the two germline ends. The CDR3 spans 14 residues. The V gene's germline CDR1 is DFQATT and CDR2 SNEGSKA (reference sequence). The CDR3, as DNA: TGCAGTGCTGGGGGAGGCAACTCGAACACTGAAGCTTTCTTT. Translated: CSAGGGNSNTEAFF.

This chain joins TRBV7-2 and TRBJ2-3, with D uncertain. Trimming took off 1 base at V and 6 bases at J, with 14 bases between the two ends. This CDR3 is built from 15 residues. Germline V gene data show CDR1 as SGHTA and CDR2 as FQGNSA. This CDR3 reads CASSLVSSRPDTQYF. The CDR3 coding sequence is TGTGCCAGCAGCTTAGTTAGCTCCCGGCCCGATACGCAGTATTTT.